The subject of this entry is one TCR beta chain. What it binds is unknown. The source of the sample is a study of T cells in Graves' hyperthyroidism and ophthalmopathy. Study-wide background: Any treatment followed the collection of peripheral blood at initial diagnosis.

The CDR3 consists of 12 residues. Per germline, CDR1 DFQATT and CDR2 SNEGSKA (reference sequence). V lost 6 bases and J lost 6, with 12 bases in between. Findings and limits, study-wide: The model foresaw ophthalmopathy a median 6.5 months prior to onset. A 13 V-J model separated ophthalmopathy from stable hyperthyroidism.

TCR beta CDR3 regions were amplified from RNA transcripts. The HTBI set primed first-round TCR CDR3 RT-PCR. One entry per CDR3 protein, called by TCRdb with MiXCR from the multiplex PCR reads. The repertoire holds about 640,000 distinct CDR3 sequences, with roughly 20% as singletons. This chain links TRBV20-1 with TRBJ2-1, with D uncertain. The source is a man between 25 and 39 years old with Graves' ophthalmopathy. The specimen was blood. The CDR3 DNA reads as TGCAGTGCCAAGACAACTTCCAATGAGCAGTTCTTC. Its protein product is CSAKTTSNEQFF.